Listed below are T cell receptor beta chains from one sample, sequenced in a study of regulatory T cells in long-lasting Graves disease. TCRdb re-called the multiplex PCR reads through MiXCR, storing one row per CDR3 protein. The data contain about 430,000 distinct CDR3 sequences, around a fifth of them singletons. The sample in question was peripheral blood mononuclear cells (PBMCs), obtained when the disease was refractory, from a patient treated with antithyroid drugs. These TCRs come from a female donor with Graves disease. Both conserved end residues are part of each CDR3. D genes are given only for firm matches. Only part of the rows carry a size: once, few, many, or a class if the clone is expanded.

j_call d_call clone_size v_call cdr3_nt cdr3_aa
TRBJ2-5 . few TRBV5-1 TGCGCCAGCACCTCAGGAGGGGGCCACCAAGAGACCCAGTACTTC CASTSGGGHQETQYF
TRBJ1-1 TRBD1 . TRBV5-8 TGTGCCAGCAGCTGGGACAGGGGGTATGAAGCTTTCTTT CASSWDRGYEAFF
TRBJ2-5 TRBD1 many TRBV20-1 TGCAGTGCTAGGCCGGGACAGGGATCAGAGACCCAGTACTTC CSARPGQGSETQYF
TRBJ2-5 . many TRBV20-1 TGCAGTGCCCCTCGAGGACAGCTCCAAGAGACCCAGTACTTC CSAPRGQLQETQYF
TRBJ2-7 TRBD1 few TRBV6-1 TGTGCCAGCAAAACAGGGGTTGGCTCCTACGAGCAGTACTTC CASKTGVGSYEQYF
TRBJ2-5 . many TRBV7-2 TGTGCCAGCAGCTTAGTTCGACGGTCAATTGGAGAGACCCAGTACTTC CASSLVRRSIGETQYF
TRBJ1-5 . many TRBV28 TGTGCCAGCAGTCCGGGGGCGACTGGTTATAGCAATCAGCCCCAGCATTTT CASSPGATGYSNQPQHF
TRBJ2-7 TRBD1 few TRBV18 TGTGCCAGCTCACCGGGGGACAGTCTGTACGAGCAGTACTTC CASSPGDSLYEQYF
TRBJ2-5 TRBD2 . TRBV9 TGTGCCAGCAGCCCCCGAAGCGGGGGTGAAGAGACCCAGTACTTC CASSPRSGGEETQYF
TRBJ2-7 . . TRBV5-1 TGCGCCAGCAGCTTGGACTTCTCCTACGAGCAGTACTTC CASSLDFSYEQYF
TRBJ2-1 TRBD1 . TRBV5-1 TGCGCCAGCAGCCGGGGACAGGGGGGAGCCAATGAGCAGTTCTTC CASSRGQGGANEQFF
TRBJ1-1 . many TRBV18 TGTGCCAGCTCACCCGGAAGAGCTAACACTGAAGCTTTCTTT CASSPGRANTEAFF
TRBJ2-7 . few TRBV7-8 TGTGCCAGCAGCTTAGGGGCAGGGAACTACGAGCAGTACTTC CASSLGAGNYEQYF
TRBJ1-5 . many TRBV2 TGTGCCAGCAGTGGGTTTTATCAGCCCCAGCATTTT CASSGFYQPQHF
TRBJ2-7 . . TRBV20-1 TGCAGTGCTAGTAAGGAGGGGGCGCGGTTCGAGCAGTACTTC CSASKEGARFEQYF
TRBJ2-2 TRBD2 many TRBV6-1 TGTGCCAGCAGGCGGTGGTTAGCGGGCCTTACCGGGGAGCTGTTTTTT CASRRWLAGLTGELFF
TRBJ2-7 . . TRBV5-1 TGCGCCAGCGTTCAGGGGAATCACTACGAGCAGTACTTC CASVQGNHYEQYF
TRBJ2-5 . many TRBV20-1 TGCAGTGCTAGATCCGGCCAGGGGTACCAAGAGACCCAGTACTTC CSARSGQGYQETQYF
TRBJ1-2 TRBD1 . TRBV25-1 TGTGCCAGCAGTGCCGAGCGACCGGGACAGGGGGCAGATGGCTACACCTTC CASSAERPGQGADGYTF
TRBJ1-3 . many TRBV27 TGTGCCAGCAGTAAATCAGGGGCAGGAAACACCATATATTTT CASSKSGAGNTIYF
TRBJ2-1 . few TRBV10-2 TGCGCCAGCAGGGCCGGGACCAGCGGTGGGATCGGGCAGTTCTTC CASRAGTSGGIGQFF
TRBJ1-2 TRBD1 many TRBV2 TGTGCCAGCAGTGAAAGGGACAGGACGAACTATGGCTACACCTTC CASSERDRTNYGYTF
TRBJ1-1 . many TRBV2 TGTGCCAGCACGGAGGGGCGGAACACTGAAACTTTCTTT CASTEGRNTETFF
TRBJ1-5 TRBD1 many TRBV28 TGTGCCAGCAGTTTGCCAGGGGGCGCGAATCAGCCCCAGCATTTT CASSLPGGANQPQHF
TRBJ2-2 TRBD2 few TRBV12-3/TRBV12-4 TGTGCCAGCGGCTTGGGACTAGCGCCCGGGGAGCTGTTTTTT CASGLGLAPGELFF
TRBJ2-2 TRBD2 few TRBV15 TGTGCCACCAGCAGAGACCTACTAGCGATCAACACCGGGGAGCTGTTTTTT CATSRDLLAINTGELFF
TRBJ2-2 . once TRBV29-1 TGCAGCGTTGAGAAGGCCTCGAACACCGGGGAGCTGTTTTTT CSVEKASNTGELFF
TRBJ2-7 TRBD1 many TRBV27 TGTGCCAGCAGTCACGGACAGGGAGGCAACGAGCAGTACTTC CASSHGQGGNEQYF
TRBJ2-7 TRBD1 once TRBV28 TGTGCCAGCAGCGGACAGGTATCGAGCTCCTACGAGCAGTACTTC CASSGQVSSSYEQYF